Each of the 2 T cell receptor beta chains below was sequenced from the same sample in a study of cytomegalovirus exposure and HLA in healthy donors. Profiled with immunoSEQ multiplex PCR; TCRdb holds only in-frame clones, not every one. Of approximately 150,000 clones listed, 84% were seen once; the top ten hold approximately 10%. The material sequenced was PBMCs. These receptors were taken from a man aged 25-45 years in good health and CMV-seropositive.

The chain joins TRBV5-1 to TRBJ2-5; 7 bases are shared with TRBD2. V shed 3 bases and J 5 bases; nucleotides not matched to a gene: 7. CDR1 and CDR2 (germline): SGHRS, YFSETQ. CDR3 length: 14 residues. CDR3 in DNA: TGCGCCAGCAGCTCCGACGGGAGGAGGGAGACCCAGTACTTC. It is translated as CASSSDGRRETQYF.

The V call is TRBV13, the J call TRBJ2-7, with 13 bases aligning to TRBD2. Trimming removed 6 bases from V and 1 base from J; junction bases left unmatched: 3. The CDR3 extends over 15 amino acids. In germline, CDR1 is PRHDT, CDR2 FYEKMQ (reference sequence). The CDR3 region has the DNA TGTGCCAGCAGGTCACTAGCGGGAGGGTCCTACGAGCAGTACTTC. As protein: CASRSLAGGSYEQYF.